The 5 T cell receptor beta chains given below trace back to one sample, sequenced in a study of T cells in Graves' hyperthyroidism and ophthalmopathy. TCR beta CDR3 regions were amplified from RNA. TCR CDR3 regions were first amplified by RT-PCR with HTBI primers. One entry per CDR3 protein, called by TCRdb with MiXCR from the multiplex PCR reads. The sample has about 320,000 distinct CDR3 sequences; 15% to 20% are singletons. The sequencing sample was made of blood. All receptors derive from a man aged 30-40 years with Graves' hyperthyroidism.

Turning to this clonotype: A much larger clone differs by one base, so this may be a read error. The chain is built from TRBV20-1 and TRBJ2-7, with unresolved D. The germline V gene has CDR1 DFQATT and CDR2 SNEGSKA (reference sequence). Between the trimmed V and J ends, which lost 8 bases and 1 base, there was a span of 15 bases. The CDR3 runs 13 residues. The CDR3 DNA reads TGCAGTCTCTGGGCAGTCGAGTCCTACGAGCAGTACTTC. It specifies CSLWAVESYEQYF.

This clonotype has ten or more counts. The rearrangement joins TRBV7-3 to TRBJ2-1, with 10 bases that match TRBD1. The CDR3 loop spans 15 amino acids. After removal of 3 bases from V and 4 bases from J, the junction contained 3 bases not matched to a gene. Germline V gene lookup returns CDR1 SGHTA and CDR2 FQGTGA. The CDR3 DNA sequence: TGTGCCAGCAGCTTCGGGACAGGGGCTTACAATGAGCAGTTCTTC. Amino acid sequence: CASSFGTGAYNEQFF.

This clonotype was recorded at least ten times. The chain recombines TRBV28 with TRBJ2-2; D unresolved. CDR3 length: 15 residues. The germline V and J ends were trimmed by 3 bases and 0 bases, with 8 bases remaining between them. Germline CDR1 and CDR2: MDHEN and SYDVKM. The CDR3 spells CASSLQGPNTGELFF. The CDR3 DNA reads as TGTGCCAGCAGTTTGCAAGGACCGAACACCGGGGAGCTGTTTTTT.

This clonotype has a handful of counts. The CDR3 region has the DNA TGTGCCAGTAGTATAGATGGGGCATGGGTAAACACTGAAGCTTTCTTT. Translating it yields CASSIDGAWVNTEAFF. This chain joins TRBV19 and TRBJ1-1, with a weak D call TRBD1 (5 bases). Germline V CDR1 and CDR2: LNHDA, SQIVND (reference sequence). V shed 0 bases and J shed 2 bases, with 13 bases lying between them. This CDR3 has 16 amino acids. The full variable domain, completed using reference TRBV19 and TRBJ1-1, is DGGITQSPKYLFRKEGQNVTLSCEQNLNHDAMYWYRQDPGQGLRLIYYSQIVNDFQKGDIAEGYSVSREKKESFPLTVTSAQKNPTAFYLCASSIDGAWVNTEAFFGQGTRLTVV.

The sample holds many counts of this clonotype. This chain joins TRBV3-1 and TRBJ2-1; tentatively, D is TRBD1 or TRBD2 (6 bases each). The germline V gene encodes CDR1 LGHDT and CDR2 YNNKEL (reference sequence). V was cut by 2 bases and J by 5 bases, with 16 bases left in between. The CDR3 length is 16 residues. The CDR3 bases are TGTGCCAGCAGCCAAAAAAACCGGGGGCACCACAATGAGCAGTTCTTC. Protein product: CASSQKNRGHHNEQFF.